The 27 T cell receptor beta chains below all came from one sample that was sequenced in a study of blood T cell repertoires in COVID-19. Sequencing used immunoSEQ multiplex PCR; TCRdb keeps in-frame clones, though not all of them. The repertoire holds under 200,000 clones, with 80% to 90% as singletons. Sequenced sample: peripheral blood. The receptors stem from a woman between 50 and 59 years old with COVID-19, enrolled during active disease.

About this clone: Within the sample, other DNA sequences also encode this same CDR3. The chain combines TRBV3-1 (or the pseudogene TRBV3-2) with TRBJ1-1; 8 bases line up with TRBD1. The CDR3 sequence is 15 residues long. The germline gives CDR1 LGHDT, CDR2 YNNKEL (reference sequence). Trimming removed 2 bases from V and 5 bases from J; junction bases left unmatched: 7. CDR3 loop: CASSQRGTGGTEAFF. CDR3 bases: TGTGCCAGCAGCCAACGGGGGACAGGCGGGACTGAAGCTTTCTTT.

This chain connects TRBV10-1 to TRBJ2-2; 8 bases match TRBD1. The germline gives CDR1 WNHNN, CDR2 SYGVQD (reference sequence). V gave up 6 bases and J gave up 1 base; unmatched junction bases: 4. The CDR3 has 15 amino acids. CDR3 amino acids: CASSQTGVNTGELFF. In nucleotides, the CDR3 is TGCGCCAGCAGCCAGACAGGGGTGAACACCGGGGAGCTGTTTTTT.

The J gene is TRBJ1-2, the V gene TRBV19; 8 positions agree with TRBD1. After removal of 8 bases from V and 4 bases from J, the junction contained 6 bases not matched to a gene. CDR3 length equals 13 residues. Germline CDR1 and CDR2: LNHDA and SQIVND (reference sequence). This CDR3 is CASVTGTGYGYTF. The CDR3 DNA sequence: TGTGCCAGTGTAACCGGGACAGGCTATGGCTACACCTTC.

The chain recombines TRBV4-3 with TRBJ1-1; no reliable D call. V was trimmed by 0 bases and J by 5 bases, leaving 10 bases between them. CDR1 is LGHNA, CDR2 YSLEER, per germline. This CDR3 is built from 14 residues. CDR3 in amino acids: CASSQEIGRTEAFF. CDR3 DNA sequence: TGCGCCAGCAGCCAAGAGATAGGGAGAACTGAAGCTTTCTTT.

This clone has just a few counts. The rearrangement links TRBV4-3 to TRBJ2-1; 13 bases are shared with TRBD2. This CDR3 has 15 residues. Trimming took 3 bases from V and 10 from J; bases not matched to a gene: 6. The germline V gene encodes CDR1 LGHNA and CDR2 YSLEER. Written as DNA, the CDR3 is TGCGCCAGCAGCCAGATTGGACTAGCGGGGGACGAGCAGTTCTTC. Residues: CASSQIGLAGDEQFF.

CDR3 sequence reads: CAISGRETEAFF. The CDR3 region has the DNA TGTGCCATCAGTGGGAGGGAGACTGAAGCTTTCTTT. This chain connects TRBV10-3 to TRBJ1-1; D remains unclear. This CDR3 is built from 12 residues. Germline CDR1 ENHRY, CDR2 SYGVKD. Trimming took off 4 bases at V and 5 bases at J, with 8 bases between the two ends.

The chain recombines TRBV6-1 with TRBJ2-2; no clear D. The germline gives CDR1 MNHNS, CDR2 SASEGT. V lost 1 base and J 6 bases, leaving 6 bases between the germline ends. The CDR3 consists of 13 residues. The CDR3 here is CASSEEWPGELFF. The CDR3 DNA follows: TGTGCCAGCAGTGAAGAGTGGCCCGGGGAGCTGTTTTTT.

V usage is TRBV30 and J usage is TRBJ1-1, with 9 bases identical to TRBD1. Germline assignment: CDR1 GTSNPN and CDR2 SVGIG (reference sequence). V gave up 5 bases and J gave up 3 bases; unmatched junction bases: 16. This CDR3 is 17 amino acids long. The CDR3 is CAWLQGAVHDWYTEAFF. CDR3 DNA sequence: TGTGCCTGGTTACAGGGGGCAGTTCATGATTGGTACACTGAAGCTTTCTTT.

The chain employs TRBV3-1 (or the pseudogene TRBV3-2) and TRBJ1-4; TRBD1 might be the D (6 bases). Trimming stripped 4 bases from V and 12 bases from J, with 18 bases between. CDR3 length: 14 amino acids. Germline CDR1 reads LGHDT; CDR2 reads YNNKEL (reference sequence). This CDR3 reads CASSPQGMVRELFF. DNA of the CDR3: TGTGCCAGCAGCCCTCAGGGGATGGTCAGGGAACTGTTTTTT.

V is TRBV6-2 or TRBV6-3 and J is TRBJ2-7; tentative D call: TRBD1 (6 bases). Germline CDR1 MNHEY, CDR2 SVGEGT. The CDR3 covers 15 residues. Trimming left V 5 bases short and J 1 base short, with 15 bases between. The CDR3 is CASSQATGWSYEQYF. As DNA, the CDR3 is TGTGCCAGCAGTCAGGCAACAGGGTGGTCCTACGAGCAGTACTTC.

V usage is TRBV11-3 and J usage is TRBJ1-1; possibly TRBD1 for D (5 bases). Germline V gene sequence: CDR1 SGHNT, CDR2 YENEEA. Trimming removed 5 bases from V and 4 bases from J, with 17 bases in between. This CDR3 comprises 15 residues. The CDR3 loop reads CASSPRSGGLTEAFF. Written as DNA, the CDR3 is TGTGCCAGCAGCCCCCGATCGGGGGGACTCACTGAAGCTTTCTTT. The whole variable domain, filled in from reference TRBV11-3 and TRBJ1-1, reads EAGVVQSPRYKIIEKKQPVAFWCNPISGHNTLYWYLQNLGQGPELLIRYENEEAVDDSQLPKDRFSAERLKGVDSTLKIQPAELGDSAVYLCASSPRSGGLTEAFFGQGTRLTVV.

The DNA for the CDR3 is TGTGCCAGCAGCTTGTCCCAGTCCCCAAACTACGAGCAGTACTTC. It encodes CASSLSQSPNYEQYF. The V gene is TRBV11-2, the J gene TRBJ2-7; D is undetermined. The germline V and J ends were trimmed by 3 bases and 3 bases, with 15 bases remaining between them. The CDR3 is 15 amino acids. Per germline, CDR1 SGHAT and CDR2 FQNNGV.

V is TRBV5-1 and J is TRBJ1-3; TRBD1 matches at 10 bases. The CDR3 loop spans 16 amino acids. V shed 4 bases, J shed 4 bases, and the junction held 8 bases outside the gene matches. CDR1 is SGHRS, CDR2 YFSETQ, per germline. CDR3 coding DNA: TGCGCCAGCAGCCCGACGACAGGGGGCTTGGGAAACACCATATATTTT. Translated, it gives CASSPTTGGLGNTIYF.

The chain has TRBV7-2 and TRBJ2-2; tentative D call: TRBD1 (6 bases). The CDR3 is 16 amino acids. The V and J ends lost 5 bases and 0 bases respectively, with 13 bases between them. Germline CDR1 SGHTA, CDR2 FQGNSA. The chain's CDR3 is CASSTYREANTGELFF. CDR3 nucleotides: TGTGCCAGCAGCACCTACAGGGAAGCGAACACCGGGGAGCTGTTTTTT. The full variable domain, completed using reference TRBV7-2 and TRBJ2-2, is GAGVSQSPSNKVTEKGKDVELRCDPISGHTALYWYRQSLGQGLEFLIYFQGNSAPDKSGLPSDRFSAERTGGSVSTLTIQRTQQEDSAVYLCASSTYREANTGELFFGEGSRLTVL.

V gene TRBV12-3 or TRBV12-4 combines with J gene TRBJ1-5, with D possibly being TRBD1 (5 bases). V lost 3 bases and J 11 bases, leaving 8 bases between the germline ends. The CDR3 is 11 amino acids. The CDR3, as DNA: TGTGCCAGCAGTTTCTGGGGGGCCCAGCATTTT. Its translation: CASSFWGAQHF.

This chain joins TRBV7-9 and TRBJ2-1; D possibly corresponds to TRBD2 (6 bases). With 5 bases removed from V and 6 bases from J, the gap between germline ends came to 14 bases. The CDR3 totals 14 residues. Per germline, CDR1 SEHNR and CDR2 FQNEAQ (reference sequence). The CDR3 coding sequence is TGTGCCAGCAGCCCTACCGGACTACCCAATGAGCAGTTCTTC. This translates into CASSPTGLPNEQFF.

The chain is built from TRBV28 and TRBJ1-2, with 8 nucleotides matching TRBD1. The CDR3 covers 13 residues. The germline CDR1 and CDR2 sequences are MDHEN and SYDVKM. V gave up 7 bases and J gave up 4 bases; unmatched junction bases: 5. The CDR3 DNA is TGTGCCAGCACAAGGACAGGGACCTATGGCTACACCTTC. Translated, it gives CASTRTGTYGYTF.

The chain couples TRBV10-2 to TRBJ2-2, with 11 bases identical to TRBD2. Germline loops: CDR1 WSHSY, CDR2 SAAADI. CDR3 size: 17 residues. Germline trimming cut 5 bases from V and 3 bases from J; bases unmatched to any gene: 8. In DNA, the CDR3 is TGCGCCAGCAGTCACGTAGCGGGGGGGCAAGACACCGGGGAGCTGTTTTTT. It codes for CASSHVAGGQDTGELFF.

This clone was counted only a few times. In nucleotides, the CDR3 is TGTGCCAGCAGCCGGGGGGGACCTACCACCGGGGAGCTGTTTTTT. Protein sequence: CASSRGGPTTGELFF. The J gene is TRBJ2-2, the V gene TRBV4-2; the match to TRBD2 covers 7 bases. Germline-derived CDR1 and CDR2 are LGHNA and YNFKEQ. With 4 bases clipped from V and 4 bases from J, the junction kept 6 bases outside the gene matches. The CDR3 is 15 residues long.

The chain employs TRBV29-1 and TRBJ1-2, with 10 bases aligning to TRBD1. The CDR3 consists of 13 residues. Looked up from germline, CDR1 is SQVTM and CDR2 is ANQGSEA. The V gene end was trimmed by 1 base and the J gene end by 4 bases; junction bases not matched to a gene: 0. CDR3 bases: TGCAGCGTTGAAGGGACAGGGGGCTATGGCTACACCTTC. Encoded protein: CSVEGTGGYGYTF.

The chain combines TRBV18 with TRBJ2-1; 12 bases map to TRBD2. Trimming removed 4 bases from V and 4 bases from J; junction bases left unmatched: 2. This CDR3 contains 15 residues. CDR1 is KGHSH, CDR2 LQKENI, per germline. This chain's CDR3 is CASSRTSGAYNEQFF. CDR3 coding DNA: TGTGCCAGCTCACGGACTAGCGGGGCTTACAATGAGCAGTTCTTC.

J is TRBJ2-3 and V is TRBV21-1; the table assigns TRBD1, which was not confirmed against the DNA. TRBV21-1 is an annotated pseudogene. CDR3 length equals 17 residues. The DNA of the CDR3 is TGTGCCAGCAGCCCCCACGGCGGGCAGGGGTGGCCAGATACGCAGTATTTT. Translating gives CASSPHGGQGWPDTQYF.

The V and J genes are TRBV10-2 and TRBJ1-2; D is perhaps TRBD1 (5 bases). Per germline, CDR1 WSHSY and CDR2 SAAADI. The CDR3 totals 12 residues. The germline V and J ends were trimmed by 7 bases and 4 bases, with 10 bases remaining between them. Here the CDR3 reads CASTPGPYGYTF. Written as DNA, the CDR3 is TGCGCCAGCACTCCAGGGCCCTATGGCTACACCTTC.

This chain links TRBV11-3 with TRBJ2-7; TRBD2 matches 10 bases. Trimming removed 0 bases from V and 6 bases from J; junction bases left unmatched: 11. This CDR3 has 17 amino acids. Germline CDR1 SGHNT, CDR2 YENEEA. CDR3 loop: CASSLDRSGGALREQYF. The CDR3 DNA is TGTGCCAGCAGCTTAGATCGGAGCGGGGGGGCCCTTCGCGAGCAGTACTTC.

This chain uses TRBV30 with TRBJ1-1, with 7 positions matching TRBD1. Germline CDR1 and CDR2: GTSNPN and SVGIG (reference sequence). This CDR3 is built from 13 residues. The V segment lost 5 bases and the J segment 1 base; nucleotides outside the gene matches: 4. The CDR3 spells CAWERQGNTEAFF. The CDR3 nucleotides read TGTGCCTGGGAACGACAGGGGAACACTGAAGCTTTCTTT.

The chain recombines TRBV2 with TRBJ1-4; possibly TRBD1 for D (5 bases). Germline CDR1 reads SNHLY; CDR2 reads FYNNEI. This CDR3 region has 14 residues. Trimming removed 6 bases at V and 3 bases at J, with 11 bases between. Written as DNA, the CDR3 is TGTGCCAGCAGGACCAGGGTAGCTAATGAAAAACTGTTTTTT. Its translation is CASRTRVANEKLFF. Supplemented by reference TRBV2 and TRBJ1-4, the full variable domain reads EPEVTQTPSHQVTQMGQEVILRCVPISNHLYFYWYRQILGQKVEFLVSFYNNEISEKSEIFDDQFSVERPDGSNFTLKIRSTKLEDSAMYFCASRTRVANEKLFFGSGTQLSVL.

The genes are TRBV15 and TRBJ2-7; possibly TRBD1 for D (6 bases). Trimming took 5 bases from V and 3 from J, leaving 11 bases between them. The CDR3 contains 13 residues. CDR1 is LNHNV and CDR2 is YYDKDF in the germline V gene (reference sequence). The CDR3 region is CATSGRTDYEQYF. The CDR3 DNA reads TGTGCCACCAGCGGAAGGACAGACTACGAGCAGTACTTC.